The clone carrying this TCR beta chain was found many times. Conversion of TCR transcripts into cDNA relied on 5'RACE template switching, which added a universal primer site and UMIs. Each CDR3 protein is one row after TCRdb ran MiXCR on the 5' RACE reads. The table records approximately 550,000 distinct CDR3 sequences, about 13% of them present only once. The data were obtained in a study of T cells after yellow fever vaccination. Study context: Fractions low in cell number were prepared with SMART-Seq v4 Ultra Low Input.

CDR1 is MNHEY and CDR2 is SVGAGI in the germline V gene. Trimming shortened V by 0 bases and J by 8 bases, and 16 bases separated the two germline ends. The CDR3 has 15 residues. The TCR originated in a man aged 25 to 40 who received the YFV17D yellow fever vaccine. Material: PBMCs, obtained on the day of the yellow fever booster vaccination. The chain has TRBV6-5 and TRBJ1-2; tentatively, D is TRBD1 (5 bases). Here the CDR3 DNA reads TGTGCCAGCAGTTACTCTTGGGACGTAGTGGAAGGCTACACCTTC. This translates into CASSYSWDVVEGYTF.